Following are 26 T cell receptor beta chains from one sample sequenced in a study of blood T cell repertoires in COVID-19. Sequenced by immunoSEQ multiplex PCR; TCRdb stores in-frame clones only, minus some. The data hold 340,000 or so clones, with around 87% observed a single time. Sample: peripheral blood. The receptors originated from a man aged 45-65 years with active or convalescent COVID-19.

This clone has just a few counts. The rearrangement uses TRBV2 and TRBJ1-4, with a possible D match to TRBD1 (6 bases). Germline-derived CDR1 and CDR2 are SNHLY and FYNNEI. The CDR3 totals 13 residues. Trimming shortened V by 8 bases and J by 6 bases, and 13 bases separated the two germline ends. The CDR3 loop is CASGKDSHEKLFF. In nucleotides, the CDR3 is TGTGCCAGCGGTAAGGACAGCCATGAAAAACTGTTTTTT.

The chain has TRBV28 and TRBJ2-7; no definite D call. V lost 6 bases and J lost 5, with 20 bases in between. The CDR3 is 15 amino acids. Germline CDR1 reads MDHEN; CDR2 reads SYDVKM. The DNA for the CDR3 is TGTGCCAGCAGCCTACCACAAGCAAACAGTGACGAGCAGTACTTC. Amino acids: CASSLPQANSDEQYF.

The V call is TRBV7-9, the J call TRBJ2-1, with 13 positions matching TRBD2. V was clipped by 2 bases and J by 4 bases; unmatched bases: 11. The CDR3 has 19 amino acids. Germline loops: CDR1 SEHNR, CDR2 FQNEAQ (reference sequence). This CDR3 reads CASSLSPGTSGIRYNEQFF. In DNA form, the CDR3 reads TGTGCCAGCAGCTTATCCCCTGGGACTAGCGGGATAAGGTACAATGAGCAGTTCTTC.

This chain joins TRBV24-1 and TRBJ1-2; no reliable D call. The CDR3 sequence is 12 residues long. The ends were cut back, 9 bases at V and 4 bases at J, with 11 bases in the middle. Germline CDR1 and CDR2: KGHDR and SFDVKD. The CDR3 spells CATSWTGYGYTF. The CDR3 coding sequence is TGTGCCACCTCCTGGACTGGCTATGGCTACACCTTC.

The rearrangement links TRBV28 to TRBJ2-7, with TRBD2 identical over 8 bases. Germline V gives CDR1 MDHEN, CDR2 SYDVKM. The V segment lost 9 bases and the J segment 3 bases; nucleotides outside the gene matches: 13. The CDR3 length is 15 residues. The CDR3 coding sequence is TGTGCCAGTCAACGAGGCCTAGCGGGCGACTACGAGCAGTACTTC. It yields the protein CASQRGLAGDYEQYF.

This clone was seen just once. This chain connects TRBV7-3 to TRBJ1-1; TRBD1 is a possible D gene (5 bases). V dropped 5 bases and J dropped 11 bases, with 18 bases sitting between them. This CDR3 is built from 13 residues. The germline gives CDR1 SGHTA, CDR2 FQGTGA. As DNA, the CDR3 is TGTGCCAGCAGCCGAAATCAGGGTGGGCAGGCTTTCTTT. This sequence encodes CASSRNQGGQAFF.

This chain's CDR3 is CASSPQQGWDSPLHF. The CDR3 bases are TGTGCCAGCAGTCCTCAACAGGGATGGGATTCACCCCTCCACTTT. The gene calls are TRBV28 and TRBJ1-6; TRBD1 might be the D (6 bases). V shed 5 bases and J shed 8 bases, with 16 bases lying between them. Germline V gives CDR1 MDHEN, CDR2 SYDVKM. The CDR3 totals 15 residues. Combining the CDR3 with reference TRBV28 and TRBJ1-6 gives the whole variable domain DVKVTQSSRYLVKRTGEKVFLECVQDMDHENMFWYRQDPGLGLRLIYFSYDVKMKEKGDIPEGYSVSREKKERFSLILESASTNQTSMYLCASSPQQGWDSPLHFGNGTRLTVT.

The gene calls are TRBV5-1 and TRBJ1-3; no firm D call. From germline, CDR1 is SGHRS and CDR2 YFSETQ. The CDR3 is 16 amino acids. The V end lost 2 bases, the J end lost 4 bases, and 16 bases lay between the germline ends. The CDR3: CASSFQQSGSGNTIYF. CDR3 bases: TGCGCCAGCAGCTTCCAGCAGTCGGGTTCCGGAAACACCATATATTTT.

This sequence joins TRBV28 and TRBJ1-1, with a possible D match to TRBD1 (5 bases). Trimming removed 5 bases from V and 3 bases from J, with 13 bases in between. Germline-derived CDR1 and CDR2 are MDHEN and SYDVKM. CDR3 size: 14 residues. CDR3 protein: CASSPPGGDTEAFF. The CDR3 nucleotides are TGTGCCAGCAGTCCTCCGGGGGGGGACACTGAAGCTTTCTTT.

CDR3 bases: TGTGCCAGCAGTGTCCGCCGGTCGAACTACAATGAGCAGTTCTTC. This codes for CASSVRRSNYNEQFF. The chain joins TRBV27 to TRBJ2-1; D is undetermined. CDR3 size: 15 residues. CDR1 MNHEY and CDR2 SMNVEV come from the germline V gene (reference sequence). Trimming removed 5 bases from V and 3 bases from J, with 14 bases in between.

The chain links TRBV5-8 to TRBJ1-2; 7 positions match TRBD1. The length of the CDR3 is 15 residues. V shed 0 bases and J 4 bases; nucleotides not matched to a gene: 6. Germline V gives CDR1 SGHTS, CDR2 YDEGEE. The CDR3 DNA reads as TGTGCCAGCAGCTTGGAAGGGGACAGTTTCTATGGCTACACCTTC. It codes for CASSLEGDSFYGYTF.

The J gene is TRBJ1-5, the V gene TRBV4-1, with a weak D call TRBD1 (6 bases). V was cut by 3 bases and J by 5 bases, with 11 bases left in between. Per germline, CDR1 MGHRA and CDR2 YSYEKL. The length of the CDR3 is 14 residues. CDR3 bases: TGCGCCAGCAGCCAGCCGGACAGTTATCAGCCCCAGCATTTT. Residues: CASSQPDSYQPQHF.

V gene TRBV6-5 combines with J gene TRBJ2-5, with 11 positions matching TRBD2. J was trimmed by 5 bases and V by 6 bases; bases with no gene match: 8. CDR3 size: 15 residues. Germline CDR1 and CDR2: MNHEY and SVGAGI. As DNA, the CDR3 is TGTGCCAGCAGGGGACTAGCGGTGCGGGGGGAGACCCAGTACTTC. Encoded protein: CASRGLAVRGETQYF.

This sequence joins TRBV7-2 and TRBJ1-1; D is perhaps TRBD1 (6 bases). CDR1 and CDR2 from the germline V gene are SGHTA and FQGNSA. The germline V and J ends were trimmed by 4 bases and 3 bases, with 15 bases remaining between them. The CDR3 totals 15 residues. The DNA of the CDR3 is TGTGCCAGCAGCTCAGAAACAGGGCCCTACACTGAAGCTTTCTTT. This sequence encodes CASSSETGPYTEAFF.

The V call is TRBV29-1, the J call TRBJ1-2, with 10 bases identical to TRBD1. CDR1 and CDR2 (germline): SQVTM, ANQGSEA. This CDR3 is 15 amino acids long. The trim removed 6 bases at V and 4 bases at J, leaving 11 bases unmatched. The CDR3 is CSVASGTGAPYGYTF. The CDR3 region has the DNA TGCAGCGTGGCTTCCGGGACAGGGGCTCCCTATGGCTACACCTTC.

The chain carries TRBV19 and TRBJ1-5, with D tentatively TRBD1 (6 bases). CDR3 size: 14 residues. Germline lookup yields CDR1 LNHDA and CDR2 SQIVND (reference sequence). Trimming took 3 bases from V and 7 from J, leaving 13 bases between them. CDR3 loop: CASSISQGLQPQHF. The CDR3 nucleotides read TGTGCCAGTAGTATCAGCCAGGGGCTCCAGCCCCAGCATTTT.

Only one count was recorded for this clone. The identical CDR3 is also encoded by other nucleotide sequences in the sample. The V gene is TRBV7-9, the J gene TRBJ1-1; 7 nucleotides line up with TRBD1. Unmatched junction bases numbered 2, after V lost 3 bases and J lost 1 base. The CDR3 runs to 14 residues. The germline gives CDR1 SEHNR, CDR2 FQNEAQ (reference sequence). The CDR3 DNA follows: TGTGCCAGCAGCTTGGGACAGCCGAACACTGAAGCTTTCTTT. As protein: CASSLGQPNTEAFF.

The genes are TRBV5-1 and TRBJ2-5; possibly TRBD2 for D (5 bases). Germline CDR1 is SGHRS and CDR2 is YFSETQ. The CDR3 runs to 12 residues. V was pared by 4 bases and J by 2 bases, with 6 bases between. CDR3 residues: CASSREQETQYF. CDR3 DNA sequence: TGCGCCAGCAGCCGGGAACAAGAGACCCAGTACTTC.

The chain joins TRBV19 to TRBJ1-4, with D possibly matching TRBD1 (6 bases). This CDR3 is built from 13 residues. The germline gives CDR1 LNHDA, CDR2 SQIVND (reference sequence). Trimming removed 10 bases from V and 5 bases from J, with 14 bases in between. CDR3 in DNA: TGTGCCACCGGACAGAGTCGCAATGAAAAACTGTTTTTT. Translated: CATGQSRNEKLFF. The complete variable domain, with remaining parts taken from reference TRBV19 and TRBJ1-4, reads DGGITQSPKYLFRKEGQNVTLSCEQNLNHDAMYWYRQDPGQGLRLIYYSQIVNDFQKGDIAEGYSVSREKKESFPLTVTSAQKNPTAFYLCATGQSRNEKLFFGSGTQLSVL.

V is TRBV9 and J is TRBJ1-6; tentatively, D is TRBD1 (5 bases). Trimming took off 3 bases at V and 0 bases at J, with 10 bases between the two ends. Germline-derived CDR1 and CDR2 are SGDLS and YYNGEE. CDR3 length: 16 residues. The CDR3 protein is CASSGGLSSYNSPLHF. The CDR3 DNA is TGTGCCAGCAGCGGGGGACTCAGCTCCTATAATTCACCCCTCCACTTT. The entire variable domain, with the rest obtained from reference TRBV9 and TRBJ1-6, is as follows: DSGVTQTPKHLITATGQRVTLRCSPRSGDLSVYWYQQSLDQGLQFLIQYYNGEERAKGNILERFSAQQFPDLHSELNLSSLELGDSALYFCASSGGLSSYNSPLHFGNGTRLTVT.

The chain uses TRBV5-1 and TRBJ2-5; 10 nucleotides agree with TRBD1. The CDR3 consists of 13 residues. V lost 3 bases and J lost 9; bases outside the gene matches: 5. CDR1 and CDR2 (germline): SGHRS, YFSETQ. The CDR3 spells CASSWDRGQSQYF. The CDR3 DNA sequence: TGCGCCAGCAGCTGGGACAGGGGCCAGTCCCAGTACTTC.

This clone was observed a single time. V and J are TRBV12-3 or TRBV12-4 and TRBJ1-6; a possible D gene is TRBD1 (6 bases). V lost 5 bases to trimming and J lost 9 bases, with 8 bases between them. This CDR3 comprises 12 residues. The CDR3 protein is CASSNRASPLHF. The CDR3 nucleotides are TGTGCCAGCAGTAACAGGGCTTCACCCCTCCACTTT.

The chain joins TRBV27 to TRBJ2-7; TRBD2 matches 7 bases. Germline V lookup: CDR1 MNHEY, CDR2 SMNVEV (reference sequence). This CDR3 spans 15 amino acids. The trim removed 5 bases at V and 4 bases at J, leaving 11 bases unmatched. In nucleotides, the CDR3 is TGTGCCAGCAGTAATGGGCTAGCGGCCGAATACGAGCAGTACTTC. Translation: CASSNGLAAEYEQYF.

This chain joins TRBV9 and TRBJ2-1; D not resolved. Germline V gene lookup returns CDR1 SGDLS and CDR2 YYNGEE. This CDR3 region has 15 residues. Trimming removed 4 bases at V and 0 bases at J, with 11 bases between. CDR3 sequence (DNA): TGTGCCAGCAGCTCAAGCCCAAACTCCTACAATGAGCAGTTCTTC. Residues: CASSSSPNSYNEQFF.

This sequence joins TRBV18 and TRBJ2-1; D gene uncertain. There are 15 residues in the CDR3. Looked up from germline, CDR1 is KGHSH and CDR2 is LQKENI. Trimming pared 2 bases from V and 4 bases from J, leaving 12 bases between. In DNA form, the CDR3 reads TGTGCCAGCTCACCAGGGCCCCGAGATTACAATGAGCAGTTCTTC. Translation: CASSPGPRDYNEQFF.

This sequence joins TRBV7-7 and TRBJ2-1, with 11 bases matching TRBD1. CDR3 length: 15 amino acids. Trimming removed 5 bases from V and 4 bases from J; junction bases left unmatched: 4. Germline V CDR1 and CDR2: SSHAT, FNYEAQ (reference sequence). The CDR3 loop is CASSLGQGAYNEQFF. The CDR3 DNA is TGTGCCAGCAGCCTCGGACAGGGGGCGTACAATGAGCAGTTCTTC.